These T cell receptor beta chains were read from a single sample in a study of T cells in Graves' hyperthyroidism and ophthalmopathy. MiXCR was run by TCRdb on the multiplex PCR reads, yielding one entry per CDR3 protein. The sample shows 350,000 or so distinct CDR3 sequences, around 18% of them seen only once. Input material: blood. The source of these receptors is a woman aged 40 to 49 with Graves' ophthalmopathy. CDR3s include the opening cysteine and the closing phenylalanine or tryptophan. Fields, in order: D gene, clone size, V gene, J gene, CDR3 DNA, CDR3 protein. A D gene is named only where the DNA matches it firmly. Clone size is not always given. Where it is, it says once, few, many or a class for expanded clones.

>NA|many|TRBV29-1|TRBJ1-2
TGCAGCGTTCGGGGGAACTATGGCTACACCTTC
CSVRGNYGYTF
>NA|NA|TRBV6-1|TRBJ1-2
TGTGCCAGCAGTGATCGGTGGGGATCGGGAGGCTACACCTTC
CASSDRWGSGGYTF
>TRBD1|many|TRBV19|TRBJ1-2
TGTGCCAGTAGTACCGACAGGGGGCAGCCCTGGAGCTACACCTTC
CASSTDRGQPWSYTF
>NA|many|TRBV6-2/TRBV6-3|TRBJ2-7
TGTGCCAGCAGTAATTCGCTAGTCTACGAGCAGTACTTC
CASSNSLVYEQYF
>NA|many|TRBV6-5|TRBJ2-5
TGTGCCAGCAGTTACTCGGGCCCGGGTGGGGAGACCCAGTACTTC
CASSYSGPGGETQYF
>TRBD2|many|TRBV7-8|TRBJ2-5
TGTGCCAGCAGCTTAGCGGGAGGGACCCAGGGCGAGACCCAGTACTTC
CASSLAGGTQGETQYF
>NA|NA|TRBV6-4|TRBJ1-5
TGTGCCAGCAGCTTAATGTTCGGCCAGCCCCAGCATTTT
CASSLMFGQPQHF
>NA|many|TRBV20-1|TRBJ1-2
TGCAGTGCTAGAGCCCCATGGGTGGGGGAAGATGGCTACACCTTC
CSARAPWVGEDGYTF
>TRBD2|few|TRBV20-1|TRBJ2-1
TGCAGTGCTAGAGAAATGGGAGCGGGAGACTACAATGAGCAGTTCTTC
CSAREMGAGDYNEQFF
>TRBD1|many|TRBV5-1|TRBJ2-2
TGCGCCAGCAGCCCGGAGACAGGGTGGAGCGGGGAGCTGTTTTTT
CASSPETGWSGELFF
>NA|NA|TRBV2|TRBJ2-7
TGTGCCAGTGACCAGGAAGGAATGACCTACGAGCAGTACTTC
CASDQEGMTYEQYF
>NA|many|TRBV5-1|TRBJ1-1
TGCGCCAGCAGCCGTGACGGAGCGAACACTGAAGCTTTCTTT
CASSRDGANTEAFF
>NA|many|TRBV12-3/TRBV12-4|TRBJ2-7
TGTGCCAGCAGTCAAGTAGGTGGCGCTTACGAGCAGTACTTC
CASSQVGGAYEQYF
>NA|many|TRBV4-1|TRBJ2-7
TGCGCCAGCAGCCAGGACGACAGCTACGAGCAGTACTTC
CASSQDDSYEQYF
>NA|many|TRBV6-1|TRBJ2-7
TGTGCCAGCAGTGAAAAGTTAAGTAGGTACTTC
CASSEKLSRYF
>TRBD2|few|TRBV6-1|TRBJ2-5
TGTGCCAGCAAGGGAGGTAGCGGGAGTTTGGGAGAGACCCAGTACTTC
CASKGGSGSLGETQYF
>NA|NA|TRBV6-1|TRBJ1-1
TGTGCCAGCAGTGCCTCAGGACGGGAGAACACTGAAGCTTTCTTT
CASSASGRENTEAFF
>TRBD2|few|TRBV18|TRBJ2-7
TGTGCCAGCTCACCACCCGGGACTAGCGCCGAGCAGTACTTC
CASSPPGTSAEQYF
>NA|many|TRBV6-1|TRBJ1-5
TGTGCCAGCAGGAAGGGGACACTCCTGAATCAGCCCCAGCATTTT
CASRKGTLLNQPQHF
>NA|many|TRBV12-5|TRBJ2-7
TGTGCTAGTGTCCAAGCGGGCATCACCTACGAGCAGTACTTC
CASVQAGITYEQYF
>TRBD2|NA|TRBV24-1|TRBJ2-2
TGTGCCACCAGTGCGGGAGGGACGAACGCCGGGGAGCTGTTTTTT
CATSAGGTNAGELFF
>NA|NA|TRBV6-5|TRBJ1-3
TGTGCCAGCAGATACGGGGCCACCTCTGGAAACACCATATATTTT
CASRYGATSGNTIYF
>NA|many|TRBV30|TRBJ2-7
TGTGCCTGGAGGGGGGGTTGGGAAGACGGCGAGCAGTACTTC
CAWRGGWEDGEQYF
>NA|NA|TRBV6-2/TRBV6-3|TRBJ2-7
TGTGCCAGCAGGCTGACCCTCAGCACCTACGAGCAGCACTTC
CASRLTLSTYEQHF
>NA|many|TRBV28|TRBJ2-7
TGTGCCAGCAGTTTTTCCTACACGTACGAGCAGTACTTC
CASSFSYTYEQYF
>NA|many|TRBV15|TRBJ2-1
TGTGCCACCAGCAGAGATTCCCTTAATGAGCAGTTCTTC
CATSRDSLNEQFF
>NA|many|TRBV28|TRBJ1-3
TGTGCCAGCAGTTCCCCAAACACCATATATTTT
CASSSPNTIYF
>NA|many|TRBV18|TRBJ2-5
TGTGCCAGCTCACCGGGGGATTGGAGGGAAGTGGAGACCCAGTACTTC
CASSPGDWREVETQYF
>TRBD2|many|TRBV11-2|TRBJ2-6
TGTGCCAGCAGCTTACCTAGCGGGGGATTCTCTGGGGCCAACGTCCTGACTTTC
CASSLPSGGFSGANVLTF